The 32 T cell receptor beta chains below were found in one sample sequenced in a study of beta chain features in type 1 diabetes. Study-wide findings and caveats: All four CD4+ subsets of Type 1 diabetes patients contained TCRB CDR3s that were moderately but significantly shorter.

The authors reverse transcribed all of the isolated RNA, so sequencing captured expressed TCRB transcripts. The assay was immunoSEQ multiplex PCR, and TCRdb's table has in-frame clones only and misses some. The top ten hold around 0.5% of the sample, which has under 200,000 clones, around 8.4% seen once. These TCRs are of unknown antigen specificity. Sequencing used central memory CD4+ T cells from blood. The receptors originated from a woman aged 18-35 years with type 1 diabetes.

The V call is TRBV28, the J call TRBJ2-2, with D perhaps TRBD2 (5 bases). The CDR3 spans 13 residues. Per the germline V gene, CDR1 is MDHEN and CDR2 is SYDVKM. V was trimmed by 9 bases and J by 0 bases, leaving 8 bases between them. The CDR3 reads CASLDSNTGELFF. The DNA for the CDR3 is TGTGCCAGTCTGGACTCGAACACCGGGGAGCTGTTTTTT. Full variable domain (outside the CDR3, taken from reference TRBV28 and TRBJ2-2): DVKVTQSSRYLVKRTGEKVFLECVQDMDHENMFWYRQDPGLGLRLIYFSYDVKMKEKGDIPEGYSVSREKKERFSLILESASTNQTSMYLCASLDSNTGELFFGEGSRLTVL.

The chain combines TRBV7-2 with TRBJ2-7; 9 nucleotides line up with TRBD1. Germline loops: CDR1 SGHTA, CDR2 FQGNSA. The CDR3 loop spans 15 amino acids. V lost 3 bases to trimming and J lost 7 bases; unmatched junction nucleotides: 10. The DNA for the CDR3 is TGTGCCAGCAGCTTGGAGGGACAGGGCCTTCGGGAGCAGTACTTC. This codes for CASSLEGQGLREQYF.

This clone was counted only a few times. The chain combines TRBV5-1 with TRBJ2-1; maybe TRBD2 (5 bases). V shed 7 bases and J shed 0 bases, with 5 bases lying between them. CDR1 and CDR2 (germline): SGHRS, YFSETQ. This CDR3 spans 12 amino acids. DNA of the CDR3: TGCGCCAGCGGGAGCTCCTACAATGAGCAGTTCTTC. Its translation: CASGSSYNEQFF.

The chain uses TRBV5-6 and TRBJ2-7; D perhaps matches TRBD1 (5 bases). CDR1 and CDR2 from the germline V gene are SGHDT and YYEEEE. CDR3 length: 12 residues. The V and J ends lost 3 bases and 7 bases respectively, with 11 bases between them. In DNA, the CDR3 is TGTGCCAGCAGCTACAGACAGCGAGAGCAGTACTTC. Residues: CASSYRQREQYF. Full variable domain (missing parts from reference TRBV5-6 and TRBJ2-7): DAGVTQSPTHLIKTRGQQVTLRCSPKSGHDTVSWYQQALGQGPQFIFQYYEEEERQRGNFPDRFSGHQFPNYSSELNVNALLLGDSALYLCASSYRQREQYFGPGTRLTVT.

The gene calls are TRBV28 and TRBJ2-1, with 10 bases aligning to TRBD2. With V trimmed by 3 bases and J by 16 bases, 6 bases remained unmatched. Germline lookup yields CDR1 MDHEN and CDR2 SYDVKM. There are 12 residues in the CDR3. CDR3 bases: TGTGCCAGCAGTTTTATAGCGGGAGGAACATTCTTC. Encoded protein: CASSFIAGGTFF.

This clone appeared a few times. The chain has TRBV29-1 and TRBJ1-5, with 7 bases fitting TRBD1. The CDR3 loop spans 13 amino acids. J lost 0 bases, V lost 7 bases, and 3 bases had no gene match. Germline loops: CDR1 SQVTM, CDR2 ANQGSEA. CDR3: CSGSGGSNQPQHF. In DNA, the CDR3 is TGCAGCGGTTCAGGGGGTAGCAATCAGCCCCAGCATTTT. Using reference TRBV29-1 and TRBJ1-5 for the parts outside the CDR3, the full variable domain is SAVISQKPSRDICQRGTSLTIQCQVDSQVTMMFWYRQQPGQSLTLIATANQGSEATYESGFVIDKFPISRPNLTFSTLTVSNMSPEDSSIYLCSGSGGSNQPQHFGDGTRLSIL.

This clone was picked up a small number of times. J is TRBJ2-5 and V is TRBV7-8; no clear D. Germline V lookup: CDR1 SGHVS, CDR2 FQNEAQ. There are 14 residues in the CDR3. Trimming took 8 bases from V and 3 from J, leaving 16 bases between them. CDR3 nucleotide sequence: TGTGCCAGCGGCGGTGGAGCGATCGAAGAGACCCAGTACTTC. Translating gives CASGGGAIEETQYF.

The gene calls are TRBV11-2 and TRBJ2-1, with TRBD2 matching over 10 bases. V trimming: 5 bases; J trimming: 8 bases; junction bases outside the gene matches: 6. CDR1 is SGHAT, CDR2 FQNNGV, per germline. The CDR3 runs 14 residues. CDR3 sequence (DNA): TGTGCCAGCAGCCAGCGAAGCGGGAGGGATGAGCAGTTCTTC. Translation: CASSQRSGRDEQFF.

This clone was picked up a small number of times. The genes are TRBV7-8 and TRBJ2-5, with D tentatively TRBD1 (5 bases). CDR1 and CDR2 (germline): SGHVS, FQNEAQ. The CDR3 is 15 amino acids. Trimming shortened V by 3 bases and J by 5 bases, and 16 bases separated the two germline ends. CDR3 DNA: TGTGCCAGCAGCTTCCAGGGTTTGGGTGTGGAGACCCAGTACTTC. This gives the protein CASSFQGLGVETQYF.

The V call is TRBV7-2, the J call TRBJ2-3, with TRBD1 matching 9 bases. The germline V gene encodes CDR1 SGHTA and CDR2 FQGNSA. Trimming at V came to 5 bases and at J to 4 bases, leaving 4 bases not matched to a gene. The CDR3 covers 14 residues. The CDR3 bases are TGTGCCAGCAGCGCCACAGGGGGCCCAGATACGCAGTATTTT. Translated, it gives CASSATGGPDTQYF.

The CDR3 coding sequence is TGTGCCAGCAGTGAACTGGACAGGGAGCAGTTCTTC. Residues: CASSELDREQFF. The chain couples TRBV6-5 to TRBJ2-1; 7 bases align to TRBD1. The CDR3 is 12 residues long. With 5 bases clipped from V and 10 bases from J, the junction kept 5 bases outside the gene matches. Germline CDR1 is MNHEY and CDR2 is SVGAGI.

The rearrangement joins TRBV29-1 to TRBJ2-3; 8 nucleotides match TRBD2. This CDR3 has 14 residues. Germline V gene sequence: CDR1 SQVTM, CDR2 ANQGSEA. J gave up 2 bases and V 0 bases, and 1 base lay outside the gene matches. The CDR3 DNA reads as TGCAGCGTTGAAGACGGGAGGGCCACAGATACGCAGTATTTT. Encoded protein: CSVEDGRATDTQYF.

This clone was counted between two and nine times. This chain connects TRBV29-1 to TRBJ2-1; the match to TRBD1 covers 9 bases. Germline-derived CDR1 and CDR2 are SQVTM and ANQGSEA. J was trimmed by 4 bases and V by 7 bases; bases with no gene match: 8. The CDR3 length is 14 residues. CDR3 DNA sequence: TGCAGCGCCTCGGCCGGGACAGGGTACAATGAGCAGTTCTTC. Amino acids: CSASAGTGYNEQFF.

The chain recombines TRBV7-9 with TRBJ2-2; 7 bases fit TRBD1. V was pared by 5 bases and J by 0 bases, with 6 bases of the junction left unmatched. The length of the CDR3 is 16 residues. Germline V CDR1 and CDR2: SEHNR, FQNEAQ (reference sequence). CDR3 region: CASSLPGTANTGELFF. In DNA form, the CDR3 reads TGTGCCAGCAGCCTTCCCGGGACAGCGAACACCGGGGAGCTGTTTTTT. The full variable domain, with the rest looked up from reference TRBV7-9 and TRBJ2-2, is DTGVSQNPRHKITKRGQNVTFRCDPISEHNRLYWYRQTLGQGPEFLTYFQNEAQLEKSRLLSDRFSAERPKGSFSTLEIQRTEQGDSAMYLCASSLPGTANTGELFFGEGSRLTVL.

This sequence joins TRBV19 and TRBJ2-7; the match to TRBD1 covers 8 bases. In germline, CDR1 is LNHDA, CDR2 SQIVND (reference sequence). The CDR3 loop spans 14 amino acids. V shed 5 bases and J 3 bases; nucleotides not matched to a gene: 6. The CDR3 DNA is TGTGCCAGTAGTCAGAACAGGGGGGACTACGAGCAGTACTTC. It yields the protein CASSQNRGDYEQYF.

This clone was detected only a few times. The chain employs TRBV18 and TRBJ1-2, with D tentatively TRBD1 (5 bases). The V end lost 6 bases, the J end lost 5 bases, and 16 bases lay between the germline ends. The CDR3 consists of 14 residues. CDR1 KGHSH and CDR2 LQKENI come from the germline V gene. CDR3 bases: TGTGCCAGCTCTCCTAAACAGGCTGGGTATGGCTACACCTTC. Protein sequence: CASSPKQAGYGYTF. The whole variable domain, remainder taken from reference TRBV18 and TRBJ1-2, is NAGVMQNPRHLVRRRGQEARLRCSPMKGHSHVYWYRQLPEEGLKFMVYLQKENIIDESGMPKERFSAEFPKEGPSILRIQQVVRGDSAAYFCASSPKQAGYGYTFGSGTRLTVV.

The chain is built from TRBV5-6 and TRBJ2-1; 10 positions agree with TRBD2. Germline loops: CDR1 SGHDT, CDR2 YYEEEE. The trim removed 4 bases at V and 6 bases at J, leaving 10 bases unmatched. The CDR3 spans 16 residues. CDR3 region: CASSRVTSGSANEQFF. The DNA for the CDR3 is TGTGCCAGCAGCCGCGTGACTAGCGGGTCCGCCAATGAGCAGTTCTTC.

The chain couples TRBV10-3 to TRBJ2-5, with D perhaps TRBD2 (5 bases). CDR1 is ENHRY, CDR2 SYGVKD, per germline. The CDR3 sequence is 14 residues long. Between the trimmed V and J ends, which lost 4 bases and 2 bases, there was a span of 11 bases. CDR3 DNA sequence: TGTGCCATCAGTGGCTCTAGCCCTCAAGAGACCCAGTACTTC. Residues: CAISGSSPQETQYF.

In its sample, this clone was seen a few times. The chain's CDR3 is CASSLQGSAEKLFF. The CDR3, as DNA: TGTGCCAGCAGCTTGCAGGGGTCGGCTGAAAAACTGTTTTTT. The chain uses TRBV4-2 and TRBJ1-4, with D perhaps matching TRBD1 (6 bases). CDR1 and CDR2 (germline): LGHNA, YNFKEQ. The CDR3 is 14 amino acids. Trimming pared 5 bases from V and 7 bases from J, leaving 14 bases between.

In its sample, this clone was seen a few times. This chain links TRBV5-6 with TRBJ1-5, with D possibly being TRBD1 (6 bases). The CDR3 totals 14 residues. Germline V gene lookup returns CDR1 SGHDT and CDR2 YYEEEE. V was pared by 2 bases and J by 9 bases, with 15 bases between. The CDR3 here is CASSFWDMGWPQHF. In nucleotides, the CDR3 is TGTGCCAGCAGCTTCTGGGACATGGGCTGGCCCCAGCATTTT.

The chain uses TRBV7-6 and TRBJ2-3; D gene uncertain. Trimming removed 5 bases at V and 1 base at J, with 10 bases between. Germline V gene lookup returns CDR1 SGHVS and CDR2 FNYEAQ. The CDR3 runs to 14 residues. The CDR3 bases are TGTGCCAGCAGCCCATACTTTGGCACAGATACGCAGTATTTT. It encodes CASSPYFGTDTQYF.

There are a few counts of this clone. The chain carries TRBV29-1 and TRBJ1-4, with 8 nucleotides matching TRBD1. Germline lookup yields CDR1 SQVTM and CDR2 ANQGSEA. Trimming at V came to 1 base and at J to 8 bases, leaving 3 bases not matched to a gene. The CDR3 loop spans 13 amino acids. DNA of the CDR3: TGCAGCGTTGAAGGGACAGGGAACGAAAAACTGTTTTTT. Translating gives CSVEGTGNEKLFF. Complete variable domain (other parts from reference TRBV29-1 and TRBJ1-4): SAVISQKPSRDICQRGTSLTIQCQVDSQVTMMFWYRQQPGQSLTLIATANQGSEATYESGFVIDKFPISRPNLTFSTLTVSNMSPEDSSIYLCSVEGTGNEKLFFGSGTQLSVL.

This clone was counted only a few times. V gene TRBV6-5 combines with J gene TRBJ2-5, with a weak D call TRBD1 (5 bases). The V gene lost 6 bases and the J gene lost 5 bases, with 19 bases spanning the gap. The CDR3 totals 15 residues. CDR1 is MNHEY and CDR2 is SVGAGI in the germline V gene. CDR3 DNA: TGTGCCAGCAGCTGGGGCGGATCTCAGAAGGAGACCCAGTACTTC. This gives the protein CASSWGGSQKETQYF.

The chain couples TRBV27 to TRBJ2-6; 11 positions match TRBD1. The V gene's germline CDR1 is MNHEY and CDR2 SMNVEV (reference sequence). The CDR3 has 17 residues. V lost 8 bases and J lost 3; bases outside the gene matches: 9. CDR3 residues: CASRRDRGGSGANVLTF. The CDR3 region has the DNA TGTGCCAGCCGACGGGACAGGGGGGGTAGTGGGGCCAACGTCCTGACTTTC.

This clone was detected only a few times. The CDR3 sequence: CASSYRQYGYTF. The CDR3 nucleotides read TGTGCCAGCAGTTACCGACAGTATGGCTACACCTTC. The chain employs TRBV6-6 and TRBJ1-2, with TRBD1 as a possible D gene (5 bases). The CDR3 has 12 residues. Germline lookup yields CDR1 MNHNY and CDR2 SVGAGI (reference sequence). V lost 2 bases and J lost 5, with 6 bases in between.

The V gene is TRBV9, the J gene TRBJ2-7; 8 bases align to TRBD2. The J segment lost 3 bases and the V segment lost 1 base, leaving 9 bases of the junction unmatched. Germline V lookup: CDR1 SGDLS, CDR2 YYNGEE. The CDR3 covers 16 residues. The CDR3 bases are TGTGCCAGCAGCGTAAATGCCGCGGGGGGTTACTACGAGCAGTACTTC. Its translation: CASSVNAAGGYYEQYF.

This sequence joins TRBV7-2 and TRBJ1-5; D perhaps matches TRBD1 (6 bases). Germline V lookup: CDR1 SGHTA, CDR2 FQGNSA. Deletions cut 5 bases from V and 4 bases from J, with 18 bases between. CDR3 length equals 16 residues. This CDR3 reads CASSMSGGAANQPQHF. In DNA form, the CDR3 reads TGTGCCAGCAGCATGAGTGGGGGCGCGGCAAATCAGCCCCAGCATTTT.

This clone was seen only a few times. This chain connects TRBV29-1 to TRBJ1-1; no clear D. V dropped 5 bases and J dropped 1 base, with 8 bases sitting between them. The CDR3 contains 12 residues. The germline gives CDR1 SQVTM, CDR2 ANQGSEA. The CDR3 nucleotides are TGCAGCGTTAAACATCAGAACACTGAAGCTTTCTTT. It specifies CSVKHQNTEAFF. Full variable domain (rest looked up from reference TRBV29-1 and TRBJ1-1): SAVISQKPSRDICQRGTSLTIQCQVDSQVTMMFWYRQQPGQSLTLIATANQGSEATYESGFVIDKFPISRPNLTFSTLTVSNMSPEDSSIYLCSVKHQNTEAFFGQGTRLTVV.

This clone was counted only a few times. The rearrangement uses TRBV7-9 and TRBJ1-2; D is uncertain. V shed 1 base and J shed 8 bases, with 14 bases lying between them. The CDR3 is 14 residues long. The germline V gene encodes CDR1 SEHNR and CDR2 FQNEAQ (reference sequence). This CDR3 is CASSLDLWFGGYTF. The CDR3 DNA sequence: TGTGCCAGCAGCTTAGACTTGTGGTTCGGGGGCTACACCTTC. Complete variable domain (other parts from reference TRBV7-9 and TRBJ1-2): DTGVSQNPRHKITKRGQNVTFRCDPISEHNRLYWYRQTLGQGPEFLTYFQNEAQLEKSRLLSDRFSAERPKGSFSTLEIQRTEQGDSAMYLCASSLDLWFGGYTFGSGTRLTVV.

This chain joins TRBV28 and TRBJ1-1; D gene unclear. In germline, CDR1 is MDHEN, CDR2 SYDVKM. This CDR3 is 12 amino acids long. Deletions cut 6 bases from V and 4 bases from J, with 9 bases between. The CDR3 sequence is CASRSTFTEAFF. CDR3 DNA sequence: TGTGCCAGCAGATCCACATTCACTGAAGCTTTCTTT. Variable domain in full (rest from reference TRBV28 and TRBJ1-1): DVKVTQSSRYLVKRTGEKVFLECVQDMDHENMFWYRQDPGLGLRLIYFSYDVKMKEKGDIPEGYSVSREKKERFSLILESASTNQTSMYLCASRSTFTEAFFGQGTRLTVV.

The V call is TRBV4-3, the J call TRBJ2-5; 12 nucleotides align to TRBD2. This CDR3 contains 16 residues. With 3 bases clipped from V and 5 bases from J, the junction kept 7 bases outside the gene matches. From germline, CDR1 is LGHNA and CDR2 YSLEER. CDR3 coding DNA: TGCGCCAGCAGCCACTTACTAGCGGGAGGTTTGGAGACCCAGTACTTC. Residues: CASSHLLAGGLETQYF.

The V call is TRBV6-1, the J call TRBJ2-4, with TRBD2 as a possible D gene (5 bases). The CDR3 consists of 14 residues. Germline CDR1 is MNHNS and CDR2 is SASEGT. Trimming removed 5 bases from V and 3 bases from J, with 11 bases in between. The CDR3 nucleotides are TGTGCCAGCAGTCTAGCCGGCGGCAAAAACATTCAGTACTTC. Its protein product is CASSLAGGKNIQYF.